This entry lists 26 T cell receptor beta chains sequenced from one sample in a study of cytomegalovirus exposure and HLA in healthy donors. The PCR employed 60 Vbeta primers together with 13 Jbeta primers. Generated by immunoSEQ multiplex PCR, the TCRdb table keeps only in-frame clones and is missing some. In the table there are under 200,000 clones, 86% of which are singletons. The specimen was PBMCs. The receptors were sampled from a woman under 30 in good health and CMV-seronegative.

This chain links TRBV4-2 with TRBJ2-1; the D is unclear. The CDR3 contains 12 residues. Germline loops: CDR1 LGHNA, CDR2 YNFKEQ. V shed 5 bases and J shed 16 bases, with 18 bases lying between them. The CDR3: CASSSQDKDSFF. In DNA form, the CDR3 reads TGTGCCAGCAGCTCTCAGGATAAGGATTCCTTCTTC.

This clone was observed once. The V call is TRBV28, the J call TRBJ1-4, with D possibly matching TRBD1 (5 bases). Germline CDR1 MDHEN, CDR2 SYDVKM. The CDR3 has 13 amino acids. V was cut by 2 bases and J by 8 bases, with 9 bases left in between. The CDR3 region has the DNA TGTGCCAGCAGTTTAGGGGGGGAAGAAAAACTGTTTTTT. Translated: CASSLGGEEKLFF.

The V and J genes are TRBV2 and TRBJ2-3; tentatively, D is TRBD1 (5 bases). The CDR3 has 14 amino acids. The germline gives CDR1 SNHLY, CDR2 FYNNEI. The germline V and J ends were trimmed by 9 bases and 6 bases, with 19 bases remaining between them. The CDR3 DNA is TGTGCCAGTACCGGCGACAGTGTAGGGGATACGCAGTATTTT. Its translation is CASTGDSVGDTQYF.

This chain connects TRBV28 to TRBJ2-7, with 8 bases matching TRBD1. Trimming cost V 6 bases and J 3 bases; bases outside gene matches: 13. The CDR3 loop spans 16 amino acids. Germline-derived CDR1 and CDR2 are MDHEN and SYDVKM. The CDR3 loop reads CASRRTGPRLGYEQYF. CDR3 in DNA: TGTGCCAGCAGACGGACAGGGCCCCGGTTGGGCTACGAGCAGTACTTC.

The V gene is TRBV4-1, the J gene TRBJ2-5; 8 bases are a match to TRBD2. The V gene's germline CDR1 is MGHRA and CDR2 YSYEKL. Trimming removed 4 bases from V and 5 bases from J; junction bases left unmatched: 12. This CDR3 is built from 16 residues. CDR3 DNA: TGCGCCAGCAGCCCCGAGGGGGGACTAGGGTCGGAGACCCAGTACTTC. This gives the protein CASSPEGGLGSETQYF.

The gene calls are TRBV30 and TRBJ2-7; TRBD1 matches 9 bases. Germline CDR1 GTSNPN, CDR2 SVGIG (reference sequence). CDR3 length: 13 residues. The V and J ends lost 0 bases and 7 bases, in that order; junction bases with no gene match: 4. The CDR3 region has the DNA TGTGCCTGGAGTGTACAGGGGGCGGGGGAGCAGTACTTC. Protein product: CAWSVQGAGEQYF.

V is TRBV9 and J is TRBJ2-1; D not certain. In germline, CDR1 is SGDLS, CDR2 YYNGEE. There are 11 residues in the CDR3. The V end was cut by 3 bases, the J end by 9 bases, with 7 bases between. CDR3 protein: CASSEGGEQFF. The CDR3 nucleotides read TGTGCCAGCAGCGAAGGCGGTGAGCAGTTCTTC.

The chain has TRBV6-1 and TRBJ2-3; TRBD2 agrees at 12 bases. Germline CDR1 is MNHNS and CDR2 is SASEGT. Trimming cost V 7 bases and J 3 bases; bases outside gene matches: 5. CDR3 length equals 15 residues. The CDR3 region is CASTSTSGGTDTQYF. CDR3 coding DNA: TGTGCCAGCACATCGACTAGCGGGGGAACAGATACGCAGTATTTT.

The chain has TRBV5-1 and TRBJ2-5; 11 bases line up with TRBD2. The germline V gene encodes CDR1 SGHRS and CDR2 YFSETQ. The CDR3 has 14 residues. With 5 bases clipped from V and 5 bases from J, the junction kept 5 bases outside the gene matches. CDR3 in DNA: TGCGCCAGCAGGTTAGCGGGAGGGGAGGAGACCCAGTACTTC. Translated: CASRLAGGEETQYF.

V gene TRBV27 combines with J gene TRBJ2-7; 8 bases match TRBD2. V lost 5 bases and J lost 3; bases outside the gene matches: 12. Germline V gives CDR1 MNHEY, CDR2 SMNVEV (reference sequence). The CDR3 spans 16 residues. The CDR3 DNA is TGTGCCAGCAGTCATATCGAAGGACTAGCATTCTACGAGCAGTACTTC. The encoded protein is CASSHIEGLAFYEQYF.

This chain's CDR3 is CASKHDRDGSYEQYF. The CDR3 nucleotides read TGTGCCAGCAAACATGACAGGGATGGTTCCTACGAGCAGTACTTC. The chain couples TRBV6-1 to TRBJ2-7, with 7 bases lining up with TRBD1. The CDR3 sequence is 15 residues long. The V gene end was trimmed by 7 bases and the J gene end by 1 base; junction bases not matched to a gene: 10. Per the germline V gene, CDR1 is MNHNS and CDR2 is SASEGT.

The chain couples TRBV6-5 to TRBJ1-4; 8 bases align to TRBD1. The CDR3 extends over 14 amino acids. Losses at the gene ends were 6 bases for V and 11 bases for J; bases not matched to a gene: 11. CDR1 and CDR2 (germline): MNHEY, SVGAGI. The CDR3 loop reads CASRRTGSLFKLFF. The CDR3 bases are TGTGCCAGCAGGCGGACAGGGTCGCTCTTCAAACTGTTTTTT.

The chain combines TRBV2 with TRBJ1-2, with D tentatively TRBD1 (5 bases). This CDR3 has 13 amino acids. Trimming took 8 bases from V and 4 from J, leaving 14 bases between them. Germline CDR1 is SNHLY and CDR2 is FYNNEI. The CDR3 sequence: CASGVGAAYGYTF. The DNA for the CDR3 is TGTGCCAGCGGCGTTGGGGCTGCCTATGGCTACACCTTC.

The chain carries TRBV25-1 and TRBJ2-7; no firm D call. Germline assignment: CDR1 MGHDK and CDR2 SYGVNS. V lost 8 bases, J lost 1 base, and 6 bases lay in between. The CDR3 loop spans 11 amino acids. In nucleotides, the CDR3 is TGTGCCAGCCGAGGATCCTACGAGCAGTACTTC. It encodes CASRGSYEQYF.

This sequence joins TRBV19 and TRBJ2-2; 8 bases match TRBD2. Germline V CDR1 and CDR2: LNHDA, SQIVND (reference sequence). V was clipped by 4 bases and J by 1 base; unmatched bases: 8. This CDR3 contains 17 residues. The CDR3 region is CASSKRGGTVNTGELFF. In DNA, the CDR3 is TGTGCCAGTAGTAAACGCGGGGGGACGGTGAACACCGGGGAGCTGTTTTTT.

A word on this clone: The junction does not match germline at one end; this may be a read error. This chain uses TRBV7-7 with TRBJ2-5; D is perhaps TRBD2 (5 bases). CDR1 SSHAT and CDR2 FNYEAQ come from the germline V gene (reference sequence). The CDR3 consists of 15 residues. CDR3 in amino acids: CASSLGSTNGETQYF. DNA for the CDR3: TGTGCTAGCAGCTTAGGGAGTACAAACGGAGAGACCCAGTACTTC. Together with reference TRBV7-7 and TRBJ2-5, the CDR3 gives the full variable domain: GAGVSQSPRYKVTKRGQDVTLRCDPISSHATLYWYQQALGQGPEFLTYFNYEAQPDKSGLPSDRFSAERPEGSISTLTIQRTEQRDSAMYRCASSLGSTNGETQYFGPGTRLLVL.

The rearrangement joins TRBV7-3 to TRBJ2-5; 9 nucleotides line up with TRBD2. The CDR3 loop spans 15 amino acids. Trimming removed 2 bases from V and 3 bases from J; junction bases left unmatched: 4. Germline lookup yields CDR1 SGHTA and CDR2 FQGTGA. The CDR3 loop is CASSLYGGREETQYF. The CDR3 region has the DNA TGTGCCAGCAGCTTATATGGCGGGAGGGAAGAGACCCAGTACTTC. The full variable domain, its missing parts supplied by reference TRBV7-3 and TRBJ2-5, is GAGVSQTPSNKVTEKGKYVELRCDPISGHTALYWYRQSLGQGPEFLIYFQGTGAADDSGLPNDRFFAVRPEGSVSTLKIQRTERGDSAVYLCASSLYGGREETQYFGPGTRLLVL.

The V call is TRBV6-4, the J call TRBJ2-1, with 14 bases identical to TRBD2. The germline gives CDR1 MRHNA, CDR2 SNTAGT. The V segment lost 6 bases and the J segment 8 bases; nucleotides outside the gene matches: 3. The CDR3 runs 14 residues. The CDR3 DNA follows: TGTGCCAGCAGCGGACTAGCGGGGGGCGATGAGCAGTTCTTC. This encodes CASSGLAGGDEQFF.

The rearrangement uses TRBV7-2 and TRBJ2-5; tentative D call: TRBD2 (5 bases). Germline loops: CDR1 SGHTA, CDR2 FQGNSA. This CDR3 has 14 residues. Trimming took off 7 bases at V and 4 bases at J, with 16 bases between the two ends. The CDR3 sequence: CASTLATGVETQYF. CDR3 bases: TGTGCCAGCACCCTGGCCACCGGGGTAGAGACCCAGTACTTC.

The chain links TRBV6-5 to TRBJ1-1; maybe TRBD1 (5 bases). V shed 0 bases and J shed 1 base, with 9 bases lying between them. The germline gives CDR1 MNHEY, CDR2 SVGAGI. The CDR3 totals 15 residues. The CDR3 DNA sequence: TGTGCCAGCAGTTACTCAGGGGCAGGGAACACTGAAGCTTTCTTT. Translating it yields CASSYSGAGNTEAFF.

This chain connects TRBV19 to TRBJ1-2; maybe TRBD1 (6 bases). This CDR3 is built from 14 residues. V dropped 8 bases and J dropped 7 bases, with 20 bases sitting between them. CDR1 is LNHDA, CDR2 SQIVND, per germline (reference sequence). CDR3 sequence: CASRAGGGRGGYTF. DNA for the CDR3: TGTGCCAGTCGTGCGGGGGGCGGTCGTGGTGGCTACACCTTC.

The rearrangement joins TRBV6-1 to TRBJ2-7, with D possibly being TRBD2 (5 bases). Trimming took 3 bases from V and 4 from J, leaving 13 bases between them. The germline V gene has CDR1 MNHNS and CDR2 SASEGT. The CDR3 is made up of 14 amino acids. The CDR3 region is CASSETGIGYEQYF. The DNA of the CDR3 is TGTGCCAGCAGTGAGACGGGGATCGGTTACGAGCAGTACTTC.

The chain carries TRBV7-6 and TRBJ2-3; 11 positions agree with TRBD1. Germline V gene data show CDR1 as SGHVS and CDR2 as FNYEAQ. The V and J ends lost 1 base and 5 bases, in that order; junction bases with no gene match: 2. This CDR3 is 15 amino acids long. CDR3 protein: CASSLGDRGGDTQYF. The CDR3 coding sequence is TGTGCCAGCAGCTTAGGGGACAGGGGGGGAGATACGCAGTATTTT.

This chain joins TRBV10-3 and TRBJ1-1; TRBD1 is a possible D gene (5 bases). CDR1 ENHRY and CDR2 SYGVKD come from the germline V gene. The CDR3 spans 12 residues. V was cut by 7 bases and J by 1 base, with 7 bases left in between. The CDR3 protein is CAIMGGNTEAFF. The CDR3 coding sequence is TGTGCCATCATGGGGGGGAACACTGAAGCTTTCTTT.

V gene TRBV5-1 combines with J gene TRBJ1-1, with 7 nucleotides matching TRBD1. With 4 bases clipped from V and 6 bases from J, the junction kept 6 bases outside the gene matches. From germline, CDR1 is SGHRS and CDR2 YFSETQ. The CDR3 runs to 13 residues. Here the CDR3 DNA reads TGCGCCAGCAGCCGACAGGGAGGCCCTGAAGCTTTCTTT. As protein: CASSRQGGPEAFF.

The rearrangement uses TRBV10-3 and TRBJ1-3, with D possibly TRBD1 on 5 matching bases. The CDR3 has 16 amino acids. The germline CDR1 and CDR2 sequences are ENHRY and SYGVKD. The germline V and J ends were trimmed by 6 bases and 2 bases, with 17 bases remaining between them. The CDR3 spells CAIRRTTDLTGNTIYF. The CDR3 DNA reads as TGTGCCATCAGGAGGACGACAGACCTCACTGGAAACACCATATATTTT.